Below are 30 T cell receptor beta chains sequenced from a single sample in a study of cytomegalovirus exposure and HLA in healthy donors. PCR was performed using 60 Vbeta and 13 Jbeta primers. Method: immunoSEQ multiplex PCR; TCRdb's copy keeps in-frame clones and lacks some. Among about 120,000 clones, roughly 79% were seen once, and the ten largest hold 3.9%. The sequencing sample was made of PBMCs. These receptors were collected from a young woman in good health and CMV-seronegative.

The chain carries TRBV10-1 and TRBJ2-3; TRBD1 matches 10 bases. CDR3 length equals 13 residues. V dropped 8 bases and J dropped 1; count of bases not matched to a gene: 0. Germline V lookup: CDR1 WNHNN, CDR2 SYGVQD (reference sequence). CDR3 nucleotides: TGCGCCAGCGGGACAGGGGGCACAGATACGCAGTATTTT. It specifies CASGTGGTDTQYF.

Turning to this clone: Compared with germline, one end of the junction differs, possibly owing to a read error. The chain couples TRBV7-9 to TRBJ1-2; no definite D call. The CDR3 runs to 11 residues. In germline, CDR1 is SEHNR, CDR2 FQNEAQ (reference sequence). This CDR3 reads CASSTTTEKFF. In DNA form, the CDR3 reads TGTGCCAGCAGCACCACGACGGAGAAGTTCTTC.

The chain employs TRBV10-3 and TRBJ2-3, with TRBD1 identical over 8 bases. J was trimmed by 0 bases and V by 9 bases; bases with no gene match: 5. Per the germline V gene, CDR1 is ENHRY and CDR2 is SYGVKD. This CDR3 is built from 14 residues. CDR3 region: CAIGTGQSTDTQYF. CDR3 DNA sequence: TGTGCCATTGGGACAGGCCAGAGCACAGATACGCAGTATTTT.

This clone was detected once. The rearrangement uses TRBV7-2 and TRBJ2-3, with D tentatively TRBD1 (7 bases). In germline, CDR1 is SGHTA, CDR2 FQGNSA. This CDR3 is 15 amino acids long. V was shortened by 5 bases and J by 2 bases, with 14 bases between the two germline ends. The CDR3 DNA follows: TGTGCCAGCAGCCCCAGACAGGGACTCACAGATACGCAGTATTTT. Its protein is CASSPRQGLTDTQYF. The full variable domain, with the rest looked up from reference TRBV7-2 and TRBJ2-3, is GAGVSQSPSNKVTEKGKDVELRCDPISGHTALYWYRQSLGQGLEFLIYFQGNSAPDKSGLPSDRFSAERTGGSVSTLTIQRTQQEDSAVYLCASSPRQGLTDTQYFGPGTRLTVL.

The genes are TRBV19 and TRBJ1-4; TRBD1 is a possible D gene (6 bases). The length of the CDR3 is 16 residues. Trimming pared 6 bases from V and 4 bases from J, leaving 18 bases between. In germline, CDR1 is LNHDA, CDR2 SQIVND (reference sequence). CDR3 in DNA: TGTGCCAGTAGGGGAACTCCGGGACACAATAATGAAAAACTGTTTTTT. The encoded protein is CASRGTPGHNNEKLFF.

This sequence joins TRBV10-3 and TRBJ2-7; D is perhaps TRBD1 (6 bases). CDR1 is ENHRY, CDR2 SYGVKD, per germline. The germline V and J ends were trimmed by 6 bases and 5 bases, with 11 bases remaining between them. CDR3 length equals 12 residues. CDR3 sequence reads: CAIREDRNEQYF. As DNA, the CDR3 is TGTGCCATCAGGGAAGACAGGAACGAGCAGTACTTC.

CDR3 in amino acids: CAWSVADFSEQYF. DNA for the CDR3: TGTGCCTGGAGTGTGGCGGACTTTAGCGAGCAGTACTTC. The chain is built from TRBV30 and TRBJ2-7, with D possibly being TRBD2 (5 bases). The V gene's germline CDR1 is GTSNPN and CDR2 SVGIG (reference sequence). The CDR3 totals 13 residues. V lost 0 bases, J lost 6 bases, and 12 bases lay in between.

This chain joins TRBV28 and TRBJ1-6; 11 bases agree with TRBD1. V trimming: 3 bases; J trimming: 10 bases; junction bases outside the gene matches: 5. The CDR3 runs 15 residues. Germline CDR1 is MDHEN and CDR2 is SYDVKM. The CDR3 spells CASSFPGQGDSPLHF. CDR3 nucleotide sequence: TGTGCCAGCAGTTTTCCGGGACAGGGGGACTCACCCCTCCACTTT.

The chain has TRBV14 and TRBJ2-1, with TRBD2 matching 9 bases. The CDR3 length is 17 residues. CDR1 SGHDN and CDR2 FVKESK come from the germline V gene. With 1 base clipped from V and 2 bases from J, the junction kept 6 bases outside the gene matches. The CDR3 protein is CASSQGVRLAAYNEQFF. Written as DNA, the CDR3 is TGTGCCAGCAGCCAAGGGGTTCGACTAGCGGCCTACAATGAGCAGTTCTTC.

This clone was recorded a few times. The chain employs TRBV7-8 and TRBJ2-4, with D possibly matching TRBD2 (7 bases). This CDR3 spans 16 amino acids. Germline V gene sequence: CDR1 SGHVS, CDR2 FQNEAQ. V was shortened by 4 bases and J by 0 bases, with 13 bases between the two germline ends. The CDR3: CASSSGGAVAKNIQYF. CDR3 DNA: TGTGCCAGCAGCTCTGGGGGGGCTGTAGCCAAAAACATTCAGTACTTC.

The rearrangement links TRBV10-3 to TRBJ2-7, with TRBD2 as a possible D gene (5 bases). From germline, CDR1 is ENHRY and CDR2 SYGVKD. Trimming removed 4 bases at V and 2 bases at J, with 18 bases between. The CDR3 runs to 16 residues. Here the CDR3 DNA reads TGTGCCATCAGTGGGCCCTCGGACTCTTCAACCTACGAGCAGTACTTC. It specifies CAISGPSDSSTYEQYF.

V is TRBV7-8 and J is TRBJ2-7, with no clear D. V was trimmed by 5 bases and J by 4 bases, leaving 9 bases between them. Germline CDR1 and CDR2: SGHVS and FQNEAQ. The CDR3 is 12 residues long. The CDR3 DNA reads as TGTGCCAGCAGCCCGGGTCCTTACGAGCAGTACTTC. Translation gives CASSPGPYEQYF.

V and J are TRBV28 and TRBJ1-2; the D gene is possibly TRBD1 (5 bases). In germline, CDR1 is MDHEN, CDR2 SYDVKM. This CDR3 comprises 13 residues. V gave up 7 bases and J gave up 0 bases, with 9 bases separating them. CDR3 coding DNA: TGTGCCAGCAATCCGACAGCTAACTATGGCTACACCTTC. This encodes CASNPTANYGYTF.

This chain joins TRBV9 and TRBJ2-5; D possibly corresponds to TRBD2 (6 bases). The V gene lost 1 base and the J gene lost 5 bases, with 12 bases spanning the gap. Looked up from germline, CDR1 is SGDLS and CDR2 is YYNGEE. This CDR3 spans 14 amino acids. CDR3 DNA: TGTGCCAGCAGCGTACGGGGGATGTGGGAGACCCAGTACTTC. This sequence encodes CASSVRGMWETQYF.

In DNA form, the CDR3 reads TGTGCCTGGAGCCCCACGCCAAGAGGCGAGTTTAGGTTTTTT. Amino acids: CAWSPTPRGEFRFF. The J gene is TRBJ1-4, the V gene TRBV30; unclear D gene. This CDR3 is 14 amino acids long. V was shortened by 3 bases and J by 16 bases, with 24 bases between the two germline ends. Germline CDR1 reads GTSNPN; CDR2 reads SVGIG (reference sequence).

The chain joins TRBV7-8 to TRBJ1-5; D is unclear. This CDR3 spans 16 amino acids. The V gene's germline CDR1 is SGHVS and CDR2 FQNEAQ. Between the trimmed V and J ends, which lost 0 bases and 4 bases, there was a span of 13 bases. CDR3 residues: CASSLAVGGENQPQHF. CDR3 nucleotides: TGTGCCAGCAGCTTAGCGGTAGGAGGAGAAAATCAGCCCCAGCATTTT.

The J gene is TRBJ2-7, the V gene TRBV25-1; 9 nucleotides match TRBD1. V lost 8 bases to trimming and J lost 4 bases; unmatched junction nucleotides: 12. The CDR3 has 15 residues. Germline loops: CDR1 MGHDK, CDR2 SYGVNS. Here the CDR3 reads CASGDQGTGLYEQYF. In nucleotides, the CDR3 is TGTGCCAGCGGGGACCAAGGGACAGGGCTATACGAGCAGTACTTC.

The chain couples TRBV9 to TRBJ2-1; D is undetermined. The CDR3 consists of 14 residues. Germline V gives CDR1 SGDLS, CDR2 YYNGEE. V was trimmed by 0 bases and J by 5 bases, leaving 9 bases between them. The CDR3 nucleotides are TGTGCCAGCAGCGTAGGACTCCGGAACAATGAGCAGTTCTTC. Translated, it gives CASSVGLRNNEQFF.

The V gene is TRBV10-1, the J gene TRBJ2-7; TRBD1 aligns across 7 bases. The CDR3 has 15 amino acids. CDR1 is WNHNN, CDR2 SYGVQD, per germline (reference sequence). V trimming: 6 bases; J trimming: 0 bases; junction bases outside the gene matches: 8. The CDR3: CASSPGQVSSYEQYF. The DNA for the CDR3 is TGCGCCAGCAGCCCCGGACAGGTTAGCTCCTACGAGCAGTACTTC.

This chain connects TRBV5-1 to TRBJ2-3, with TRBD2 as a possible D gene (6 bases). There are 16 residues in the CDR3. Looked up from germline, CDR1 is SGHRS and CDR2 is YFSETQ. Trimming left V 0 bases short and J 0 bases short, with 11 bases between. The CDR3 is CASSLGTGTSTDTQYF. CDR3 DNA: TGCGCCAGCAGCTTGGGAACCGGGACTAGCACAGATACGCAGTATTTT.

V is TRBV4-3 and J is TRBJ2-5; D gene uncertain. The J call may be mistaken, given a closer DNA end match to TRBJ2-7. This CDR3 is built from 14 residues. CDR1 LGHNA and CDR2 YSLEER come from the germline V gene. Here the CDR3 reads CASSQGPGSYEQYF. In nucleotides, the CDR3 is TGCGCCAGCAGCCAAGGACCAGGTTCCTACGAGCAGTACTTC.

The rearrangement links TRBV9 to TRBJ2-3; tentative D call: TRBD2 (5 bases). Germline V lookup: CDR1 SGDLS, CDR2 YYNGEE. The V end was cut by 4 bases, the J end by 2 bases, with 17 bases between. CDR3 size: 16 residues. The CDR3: CASSLAGRTFTDTQYF. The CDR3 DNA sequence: TGTGCCAGCAGCCTCGCGGGCAGGACTTTCACAGATACGCAGTATTTT.

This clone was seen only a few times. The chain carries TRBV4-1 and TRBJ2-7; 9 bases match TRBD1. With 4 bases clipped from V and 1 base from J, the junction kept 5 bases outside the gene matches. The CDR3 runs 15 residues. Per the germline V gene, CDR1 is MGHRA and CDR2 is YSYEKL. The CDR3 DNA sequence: TGCGCCAGCAGCCCACAACAGGGGGCTTCCTACGAGCAGTACTTC. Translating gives CASSPQQGASYEQYF.

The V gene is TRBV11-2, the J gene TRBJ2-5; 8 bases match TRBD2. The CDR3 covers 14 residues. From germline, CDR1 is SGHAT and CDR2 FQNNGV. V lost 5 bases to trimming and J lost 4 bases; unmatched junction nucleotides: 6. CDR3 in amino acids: CASSPGTSLETQYF. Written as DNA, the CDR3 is TGTGCCAGCAGCCCCGGGACTAGTTTAGAGACCCAGTACTTC.

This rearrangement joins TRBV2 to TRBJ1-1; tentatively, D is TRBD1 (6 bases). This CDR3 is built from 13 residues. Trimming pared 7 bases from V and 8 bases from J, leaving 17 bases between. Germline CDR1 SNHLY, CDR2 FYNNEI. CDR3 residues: CASKTGFLWEAFF. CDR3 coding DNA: TGTGCCAGCAAGACAGGTTTTCTTTGGGAAGCTTTCTTT.

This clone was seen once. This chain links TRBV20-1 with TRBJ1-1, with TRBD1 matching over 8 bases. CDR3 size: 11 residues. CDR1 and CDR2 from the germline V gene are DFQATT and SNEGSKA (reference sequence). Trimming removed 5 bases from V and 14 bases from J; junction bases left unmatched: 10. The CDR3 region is CSASTGAPRFF. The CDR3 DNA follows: TGCAGTGCTTCGACAGGGGCGCCCCGATTCTTT.

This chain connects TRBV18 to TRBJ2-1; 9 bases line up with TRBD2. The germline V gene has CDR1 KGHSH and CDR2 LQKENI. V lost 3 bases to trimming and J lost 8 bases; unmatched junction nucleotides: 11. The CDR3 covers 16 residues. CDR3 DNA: TGTGCCAGCTCACCGCCTCCGGCGGGAGGGCCGGATGAGCAGTTCTTC. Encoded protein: CASSPPPAGGPDEQFF.

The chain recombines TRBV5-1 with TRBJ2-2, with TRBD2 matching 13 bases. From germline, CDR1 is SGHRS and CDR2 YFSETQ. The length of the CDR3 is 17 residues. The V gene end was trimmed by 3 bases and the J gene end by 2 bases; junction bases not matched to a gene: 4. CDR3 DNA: TGCGCCAGCAGCTCAGGACTAGCGGGAGAAAACACCGGGGAGCTGTTTTTT. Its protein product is CASSSGLAGENTGELFF. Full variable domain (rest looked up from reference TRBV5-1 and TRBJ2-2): KAGVTQTPRYLIKTRGQQVTLSCSPISGHRSVSWYQQTPGQGLQFLFEYFSETQRNKGNFPGRFSGRQFSNSRSEMNVSTLELGDSALYLCASSSGLAGENTGELFFGEGSRLTVL.

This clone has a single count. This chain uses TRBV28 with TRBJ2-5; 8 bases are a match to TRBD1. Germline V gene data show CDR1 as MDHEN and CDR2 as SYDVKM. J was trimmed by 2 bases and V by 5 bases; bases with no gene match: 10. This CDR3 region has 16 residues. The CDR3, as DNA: TGTGCCAGCAGTAACACCGGGACAGGAATTCAAGAGACCCAGTACTTC. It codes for CASSNTGTGIQETQYF.

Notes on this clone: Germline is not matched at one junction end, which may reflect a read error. CDR3 bases: TGTTCCAGCAGCCCCGGGACAGGGGAGGACGAGCAGTACTTC. This encodes CSSSPGTGEDEQYF. The chain employs TRBV7-9 and TRBJ2-7; 10 positions match TRBD1. Germline CDR1 and CDR2: SEHNR and FQNEAQ (reference sequence). This CDR3 is built from 14 residues.